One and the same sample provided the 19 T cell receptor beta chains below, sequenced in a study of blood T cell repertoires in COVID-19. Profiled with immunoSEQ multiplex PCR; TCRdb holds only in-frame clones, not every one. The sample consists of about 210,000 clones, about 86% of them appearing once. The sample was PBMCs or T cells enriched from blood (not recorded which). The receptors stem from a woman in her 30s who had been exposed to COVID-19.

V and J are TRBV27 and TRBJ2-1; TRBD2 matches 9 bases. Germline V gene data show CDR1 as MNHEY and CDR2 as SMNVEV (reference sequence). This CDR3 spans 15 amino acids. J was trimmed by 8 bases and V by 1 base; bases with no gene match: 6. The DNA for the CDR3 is TGTGCCAGCAGTTTATGGCGGGGGGGCGGCCATGAGCAGTTCTTC. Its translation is CASSLWRGGGHEQFF.

The CDR3, as DNA: TGTGCCAGTAGTATAGGTCACAGTATGAACACTGAAGCTTTCTTT. This sequence encodes CASSIGHSMNTEAFF. V gene TRBV19 combines with J gene TRBJ1-1; D is ambiguous. This CDR3 spans 15 amino acids. Trimming took off 1 base at V and 0 bases at J, with 9 bases between the two ends. Germline V CDR1 and CDR2: LNHDA, SQIVND (reference sequence).

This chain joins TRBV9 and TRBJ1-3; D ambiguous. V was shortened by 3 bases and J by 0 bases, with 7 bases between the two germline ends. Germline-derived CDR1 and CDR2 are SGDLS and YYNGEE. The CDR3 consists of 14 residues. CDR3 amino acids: CASSAQDSGNTIYF. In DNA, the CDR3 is TGTGCCAGCAGCGCCCAGGACTCTGGAAACACCATATATTTT.

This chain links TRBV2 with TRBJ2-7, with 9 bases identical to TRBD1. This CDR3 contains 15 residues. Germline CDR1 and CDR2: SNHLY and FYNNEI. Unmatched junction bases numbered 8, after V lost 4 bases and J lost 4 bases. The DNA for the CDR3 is TGTGCCAGCAGTGGGGGGACAGGGCTGGGATACGAGCAGTACTTC. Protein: CASSGGTGLGYEQYF.

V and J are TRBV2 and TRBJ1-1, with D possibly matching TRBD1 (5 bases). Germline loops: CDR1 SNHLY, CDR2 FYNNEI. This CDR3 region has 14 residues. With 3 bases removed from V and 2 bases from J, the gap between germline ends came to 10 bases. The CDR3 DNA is TGTGCCAGCAGTGAGGGCAGGGTAAACACTGAAGCTTTCTTT. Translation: CASSEGRVNTEAFF.

CDR3 coding DNA: TGTGCCAGCAGCCAATCCGGGGCTGGAAACACCATATATTTT. As protein: CASSQSGAGNTIYF. The chain has TRBV4-2 and TRBJ1-3; D uncertain. The CDR3 is 14 amino acids. Per germline, CDR1 LGHNA and CDR2 YNFKEQ. Trimming pared 2 bases from V and 2 bases from J, leaving 7 bases between.

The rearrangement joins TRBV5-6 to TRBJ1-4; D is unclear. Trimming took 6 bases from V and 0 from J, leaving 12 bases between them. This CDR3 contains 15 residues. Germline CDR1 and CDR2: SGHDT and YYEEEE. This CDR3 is CASTVGGSTNEKLFF. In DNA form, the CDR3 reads TGTGCCAGCACCGTCGGAGGGTCAACTAATGAAAAACTGTTTTTT.

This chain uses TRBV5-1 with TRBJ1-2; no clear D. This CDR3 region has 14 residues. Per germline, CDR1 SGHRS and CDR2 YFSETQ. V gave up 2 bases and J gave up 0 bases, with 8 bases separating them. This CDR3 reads CASSFGAANYGYTF. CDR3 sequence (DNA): TGCGCCAGCAGCTTCGGAGCAGCTAACTATGGCTACACCTTC.

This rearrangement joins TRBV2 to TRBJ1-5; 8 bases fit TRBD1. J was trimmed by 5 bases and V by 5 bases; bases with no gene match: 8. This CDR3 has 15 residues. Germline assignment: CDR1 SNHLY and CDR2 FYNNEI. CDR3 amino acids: CASSPDRGRYQPQHF. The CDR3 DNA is TGTGCCAGCAGTCCCGACAGGGGCCGTTATCAGCCCCAGCATTTT.

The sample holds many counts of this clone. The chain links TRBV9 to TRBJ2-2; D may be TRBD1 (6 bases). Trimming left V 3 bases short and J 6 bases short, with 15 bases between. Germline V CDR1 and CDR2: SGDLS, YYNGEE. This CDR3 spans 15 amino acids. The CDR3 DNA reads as TGTGCCAGCAGCGGGACAGTAGGCCTCCCCGGGGAGCTGTTTTTT. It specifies CASSGTVGLPGELFF.

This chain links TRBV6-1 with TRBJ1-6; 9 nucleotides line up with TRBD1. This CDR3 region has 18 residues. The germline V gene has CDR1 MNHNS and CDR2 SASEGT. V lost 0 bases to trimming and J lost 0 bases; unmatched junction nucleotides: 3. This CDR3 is CASSEAGTGSSYNSPLHF. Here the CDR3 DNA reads TGTGCCAGCAGTGAAGCCGGGACAGGGAGCTCCTATAATTCACCCCTCCACTTT.

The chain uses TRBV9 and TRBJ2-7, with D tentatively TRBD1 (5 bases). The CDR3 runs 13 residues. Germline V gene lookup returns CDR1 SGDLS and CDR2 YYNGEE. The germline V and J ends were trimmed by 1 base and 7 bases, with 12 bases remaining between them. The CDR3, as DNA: TGTGCCAGCAGCGTAATTCCAGGGCAGGAGCAGTACTTC. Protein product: CASSVIPGQEQYF.

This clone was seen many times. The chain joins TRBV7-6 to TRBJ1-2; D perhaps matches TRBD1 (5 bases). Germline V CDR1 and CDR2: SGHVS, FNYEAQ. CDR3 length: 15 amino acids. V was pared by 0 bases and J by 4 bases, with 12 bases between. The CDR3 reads CASSLATEFGYGYTF. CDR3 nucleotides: TGTGCCAGCAGCTTAGCGACAGAGTTTGGCTATGGCTACACCTTC.

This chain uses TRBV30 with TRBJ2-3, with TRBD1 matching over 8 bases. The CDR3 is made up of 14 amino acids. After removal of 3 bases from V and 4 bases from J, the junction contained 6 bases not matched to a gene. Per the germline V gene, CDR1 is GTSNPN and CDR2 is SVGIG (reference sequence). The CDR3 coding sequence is TGTGCCTGGAGGACAGGGGAGAAAGCAGATACGCAGTATTTT. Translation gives CAWRTGEKADTQYF.

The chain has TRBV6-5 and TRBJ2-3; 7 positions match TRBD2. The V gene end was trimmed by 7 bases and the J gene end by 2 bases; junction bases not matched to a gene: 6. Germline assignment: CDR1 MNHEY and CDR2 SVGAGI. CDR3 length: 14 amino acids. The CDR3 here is CASNRDYLTDTQYF. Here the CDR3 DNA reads TGTGCCAGCAATCGGGACTACCTCACAGATACGCAGTATTTT.

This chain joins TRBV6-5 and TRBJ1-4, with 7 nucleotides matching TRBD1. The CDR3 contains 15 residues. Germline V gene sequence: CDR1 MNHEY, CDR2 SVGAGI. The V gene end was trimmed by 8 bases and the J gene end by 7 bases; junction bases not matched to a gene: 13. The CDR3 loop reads CASRAASGGGEKLFF. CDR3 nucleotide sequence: TGTGCCAGCCGGGCCGCCTCAGGGGGTGGTGAAAAACTGTTTTTT.

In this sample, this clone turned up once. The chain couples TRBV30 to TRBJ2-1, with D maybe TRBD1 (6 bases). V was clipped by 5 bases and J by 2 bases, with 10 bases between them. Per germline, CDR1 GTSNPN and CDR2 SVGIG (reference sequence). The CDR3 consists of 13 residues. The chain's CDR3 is CAWRWDTYNEQFF. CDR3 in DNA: TGTGCCTGGCGGTGGGACACCTACAATGAGCAGTTCTTC.

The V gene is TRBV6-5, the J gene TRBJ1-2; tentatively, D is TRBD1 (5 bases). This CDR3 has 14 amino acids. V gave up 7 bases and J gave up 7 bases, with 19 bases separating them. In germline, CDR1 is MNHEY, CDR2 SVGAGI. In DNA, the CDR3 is TGTGCCAGCACCGTCCTGGGGGGATGGGGTGGCTACACCTTC. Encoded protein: CASTVLGGWGGYTF.

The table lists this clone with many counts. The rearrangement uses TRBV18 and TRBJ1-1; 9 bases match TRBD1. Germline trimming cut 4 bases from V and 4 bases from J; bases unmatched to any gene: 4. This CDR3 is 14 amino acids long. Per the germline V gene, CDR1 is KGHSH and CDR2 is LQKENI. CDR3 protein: CASSRETGGTEAFF. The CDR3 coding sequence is TGTGCCAGCTCACGAGAGACAGGGGGCACTGAAGCTTTCTTT.